This T cell receptor (beta chain) was sequenced for a study of blood T cell repertoires in COVID-19. Overall study: The samples span acute and convalescent COVID-19 from the United States, Italy and Spain. T cells, B-cell-depleted T cells, or PBMCs provided the cDNA or gDNA that served as material.

This CDR3 is 18 amino acids long. Losses at the gene ends were 0 bases for V and 2 bases for J; bases not matched to a gene: 9. Per the germline V gene, CDR1 is PRHDT and CDR2 is FYEKMQ (reference sequence). Adults between roughly 18 and 89 years of age took part from about 24 US areas. Clinical history reported by participants formed the basis on which cohorts were assigned. The repertoire was sequenced with immunoSEQ multiplex PCR; TCRdb's copy has only in-frame clones and lacks some. The table includes under 200,000 clones, over 75% detected once. This clonotype was obtained from a woman aged 45-65 years who had recovered from COVID-19. This chain uses TRBV13 with TRBJ2-2; 7 nucleotides agree with TRBD2. Source material: PBMCs or T cells enriched from blood (not recorded which). CDR3: CASSLGLAAYGNTGELFF. As DNA, the CDR3 is TGTGCCAGCAGCTTAGGGCTAGCGGCGTATGGTAACACCGGGGAGCTGTTTTTT.